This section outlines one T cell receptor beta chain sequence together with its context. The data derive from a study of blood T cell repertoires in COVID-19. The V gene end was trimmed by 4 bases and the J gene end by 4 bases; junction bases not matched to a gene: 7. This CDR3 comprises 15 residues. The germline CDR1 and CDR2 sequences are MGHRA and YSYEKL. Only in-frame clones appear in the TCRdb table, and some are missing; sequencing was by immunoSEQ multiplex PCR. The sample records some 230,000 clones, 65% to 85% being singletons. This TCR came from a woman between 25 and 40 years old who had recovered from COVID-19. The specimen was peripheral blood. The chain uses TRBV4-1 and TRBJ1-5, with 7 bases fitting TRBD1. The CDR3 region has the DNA TGCGCCAGCAGCCTACAGGGGCAAGGGAATCAGCCCCAGCATTTT. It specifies CASSLQGQGNQPQHF.